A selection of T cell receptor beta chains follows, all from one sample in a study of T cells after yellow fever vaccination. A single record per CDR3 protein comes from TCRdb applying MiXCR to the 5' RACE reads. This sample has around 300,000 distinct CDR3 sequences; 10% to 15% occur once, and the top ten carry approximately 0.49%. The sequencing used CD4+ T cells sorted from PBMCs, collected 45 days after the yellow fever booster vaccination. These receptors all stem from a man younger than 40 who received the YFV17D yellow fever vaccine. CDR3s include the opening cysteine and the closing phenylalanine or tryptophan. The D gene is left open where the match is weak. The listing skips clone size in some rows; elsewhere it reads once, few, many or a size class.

TGTGCCAGCATTACTCCACGTCAGCCCCAGCATTTT,CASITPRQPQHF,TRBV28,.,TRBJ1-5,few
TGCAGTGCCTCTAGCCCTCAGCGGACCGGGGAGCTGTTTTTT,CSASSPQRTGELFF,TRBV20-1,.,TRBJ2-2,.
TGTGCCAGCAGCGTAGTGGGAACGGGAGGGCCCTACAATGAGCAGTTCTTC,CASSVVGTGGPYNEQFF,TRBV9,TRBD2,TRBJ2-1,.
TGCAGCGTTTTAGCCCATACGCAGTATTTT,CSVLAHTQYF,TRBV29-1,.,TRBJ2-3,many
TGCGCCAGCAGCCAAGGACTAGCAGGCTCCTACAATGAGCAGTTCTTC,CASSQGLAGSYNEQFF,TRBV4-3,TRBD2,TRBJ2-1,few
TGCGCCAGCAGCTTGGCGCCTAGACTCAACGATGAGCAGTTCTTC,CASSLAPRLNDEQFF,TRBV5-1,.,TRBJ2-1,many
TGTGCCAGCGAGAGGACGGAACAAGAGACCCAGTACTTC,CASERTEQETQYF,TRBV18,.,TRBJ2-5,once
TGCGCCAGCAGTTTTGGTCCCGGACAGACGAATGAGCAGTTCTTC,CASSFGPGQTNEQFF,TRBV5-1,.,TRBJ2-1,many
TGCAGTGCCACAGGGGCGAACACCGGGGAGCTGTTTTTT,CSATGANTGELFF,TRBV20-1,TRBD1,TRBJ2-2,few
TGTGCCAGCAGCCAAGAAAGACGCGGGGAGACCCAGTACTTC,CASSQERRGETQYF,TRBV4-2,.,TRBJ2-5,.
TGTGCCACCAAAGGGGTGCAAGTGAGGGGCGTCTATAATTCACCCCTCCACTTT,CATKGVQVRGVYNSPLHF,TRBV28,.,TRBJ1-6,few
TGTGCCATCAGTGACCCAGCGGGAGGACCCGGACATGAGCAGTTCTTC,CAISDPAGGPGHEQFF,TRBV10-3,TRBD2,TRBJ2-1,.
TGTGCCAGCAGTCCCCCTCCGGGACAGGGGGCTTACGAGCAGTACTTC,CASSPPPGQGAYEQYF,TRBV12-3/TRBV12-4,TRBD1,TRBJ2-7,many
TGTGCCAGCAAAACAGAGACTAATCAGCCCCAGCATTTT,CASKTETNQPQHF,TRBV6-2/TRBV6-3,.,TRBJ1-5,many
TGCGCCAGCAGCTTGACCCCTCACCTAGCTCCTGGTGAGCAGTTCTTC,CASSLTPHLAPGEQFF,TRBV5-1,.,TRBJ2-1,many
TGTGCCAGCAGTGAAACAGGGGGGGGACAGACCCAGTACTTC,CASSETGGGQTQYF,TRBV6-1,.,TRBJ2-5,many
TGTGCCAGCAGTGGGGGGGACAGGGTGAGGTATGAGCAGTTCTTC,CASSGGDRVRYEQFF,TRBV7-2,TRBD1,TRBJ2-1,few
TGTGCCAGCAGCGGAGACCTTACTGGGGCCAACGTCCTGACTTTC,CASSGDLTGANVLTF,TRBV7-8,.,TRBJ2-6,few
TGTGCCAGCTCCCCTAGGGGACTAGCGGGAGGAGGGGAGCTGTTTTTT,CASSPRGLAGGGELFF,TRBV12-3/TRBV12-4,TRBD2,TRBJ2-2,few
TGTGCCAGCAGCTTAATGCCTAGCGGATCCCCCTACAATGAGCAGTTCTTC,CASSLMPSGSPYNEQFF,TRBV7-2,TRBD2,TRBJ2-1,few
TGCGCCAGCAGCCAAGGTTCTAGCGGGAGCCTAACCCCCTACGAGCAGTACTTC,CASSQGSSGSLTPYEQYF,TRBV4-3,TRBD2,TRBJ2-7,few
TGTGCCAGCAGCTCCCCGGGACTCGGGGGCGAGCAGTTCTTC,CASSSPGLGGEQFF,TRBV12-3/TRBV12-4,.,TRBJ2-1,.